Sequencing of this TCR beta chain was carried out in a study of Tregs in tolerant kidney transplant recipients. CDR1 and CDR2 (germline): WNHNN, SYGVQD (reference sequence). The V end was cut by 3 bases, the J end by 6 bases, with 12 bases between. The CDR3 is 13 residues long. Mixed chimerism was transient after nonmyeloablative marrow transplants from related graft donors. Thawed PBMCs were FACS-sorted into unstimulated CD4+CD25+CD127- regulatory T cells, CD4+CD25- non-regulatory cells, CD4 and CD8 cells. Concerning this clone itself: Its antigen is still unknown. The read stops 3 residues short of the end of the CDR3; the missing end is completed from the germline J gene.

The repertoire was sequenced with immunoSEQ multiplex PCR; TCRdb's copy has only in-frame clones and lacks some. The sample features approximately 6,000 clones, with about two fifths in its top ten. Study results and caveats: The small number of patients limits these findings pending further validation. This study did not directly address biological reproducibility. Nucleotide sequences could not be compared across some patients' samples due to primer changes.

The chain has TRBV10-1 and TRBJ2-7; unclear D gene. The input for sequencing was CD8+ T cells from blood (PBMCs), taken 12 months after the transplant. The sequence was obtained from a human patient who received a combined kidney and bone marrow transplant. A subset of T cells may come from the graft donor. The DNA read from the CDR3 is TGCGCCAGCAGTGAAACTCCAGCGACCGAG. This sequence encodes CASSETPATE. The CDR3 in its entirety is CASSETPATEQYF.